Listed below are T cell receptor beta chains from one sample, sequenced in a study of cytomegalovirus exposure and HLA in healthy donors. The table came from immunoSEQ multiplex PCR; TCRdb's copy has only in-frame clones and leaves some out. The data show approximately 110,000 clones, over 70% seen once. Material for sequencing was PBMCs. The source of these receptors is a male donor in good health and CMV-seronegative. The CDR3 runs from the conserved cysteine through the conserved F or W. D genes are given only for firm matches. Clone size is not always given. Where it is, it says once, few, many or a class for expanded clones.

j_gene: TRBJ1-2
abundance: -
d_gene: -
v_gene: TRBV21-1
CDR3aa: CASSKADKHQHTNYGYTF
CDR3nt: TGTGCCAGCAGCAAAGCTGACAAACACCAGCATACTAACTATGGCTACACCTTC

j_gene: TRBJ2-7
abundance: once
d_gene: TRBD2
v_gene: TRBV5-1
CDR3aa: CASSLGGGSVYEQYF
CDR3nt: TGCGCCAGCAGCTTGGGGGGGGGTTCCGTCTACGAGCAGTACTTC

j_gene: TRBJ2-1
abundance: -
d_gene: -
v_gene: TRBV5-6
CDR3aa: CASSTAQGSYNEQFF
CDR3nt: TGTGCCAGCAGCACCGCGCAGGGCTCCTACAATGAGCAGTTCTTC

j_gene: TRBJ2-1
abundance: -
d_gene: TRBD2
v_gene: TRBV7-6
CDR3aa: CASRGTSGSNNEQFF
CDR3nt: TGTGCCAGCAGGGGGACTAGCGGGAGCAACAATGAGCAGTTCTTC

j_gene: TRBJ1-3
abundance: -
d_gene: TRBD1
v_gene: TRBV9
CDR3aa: CASSVTGGTSGNTIYF
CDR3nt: TGTGCCAGCAGCGTAACAGGGGGAACCTCTGGAAACACCATATATTTT

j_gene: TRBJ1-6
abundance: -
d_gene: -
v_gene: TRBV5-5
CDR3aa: CASSSRTENSPLHF
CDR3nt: TGTGCCAGCAGCTCCAGGACAGAGAATTCACCCCTCCACTTT

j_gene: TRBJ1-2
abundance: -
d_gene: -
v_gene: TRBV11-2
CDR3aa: CASSPGFPNYGYTF
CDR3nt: TGTGCCAGCAGCCCAGGGTTCCCTAACTATGGCTACACCTTC

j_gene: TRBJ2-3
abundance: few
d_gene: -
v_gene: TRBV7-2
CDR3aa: CASSLGSHTDTQYF
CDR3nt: TGTGCCAGCAGCTTAGGAAGTCACACGGATACGCAGTATTTT

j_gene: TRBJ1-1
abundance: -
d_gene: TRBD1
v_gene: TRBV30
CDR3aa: CAWSRTGDTEAFF
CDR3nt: TGTGCCTGGAGTAGGACAGGGGACACTGAAGCTTTCTTT

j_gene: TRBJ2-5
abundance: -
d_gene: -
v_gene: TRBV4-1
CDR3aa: CASSQDWPPGETQYF
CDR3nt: TGCGCCAGCAGCCAAGATTGGCCTCCCGGGGAGACCCAGTACTTC

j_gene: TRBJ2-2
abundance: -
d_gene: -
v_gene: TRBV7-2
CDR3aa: CASSPRTSTGELFF
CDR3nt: TGTGCCAGCAGCCCTAGAACATCCACCGGGGAGCTGTTTTTT

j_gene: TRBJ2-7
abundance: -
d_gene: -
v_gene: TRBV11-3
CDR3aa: CASSIRGRGGEVHEQYF
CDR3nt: TGTGCCAGCAGCATTAGGGGGCGGGGCGGGGAAGTCCACGAGCAGTACTTC

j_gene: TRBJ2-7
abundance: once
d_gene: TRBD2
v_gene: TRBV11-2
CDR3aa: CASSLTTSGIYEQYF
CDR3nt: TGTGCCAGCAGCTTAACGACTAGCGGGATCTACGAGCAGTACTTC

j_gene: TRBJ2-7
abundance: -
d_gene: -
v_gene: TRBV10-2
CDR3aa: CASSVASASYEQYF
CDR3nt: TGCGCCAGCAGTGTGGCGAGCGCCTCCTACGAGCAGTACTTC

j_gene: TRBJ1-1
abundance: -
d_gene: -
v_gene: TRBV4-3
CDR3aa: CASRRNPGEGSAFF
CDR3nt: TGCGCCAGCAGACGAAACCCAGGGGAAGGATCAGCTTTCTTT

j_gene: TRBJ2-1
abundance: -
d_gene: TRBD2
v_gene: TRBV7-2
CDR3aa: CASSPSGSNEQFF
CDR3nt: TGTGCCAGCAGCCCTAGCGGGAGCAATGAGCAGTTCTTC

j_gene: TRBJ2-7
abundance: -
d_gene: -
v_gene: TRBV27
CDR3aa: CASSLAGNLYYEQYF
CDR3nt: TGTGCCAGCAGTTTAGCAGGGAACCTGTATTACGAGCAGTACTTC

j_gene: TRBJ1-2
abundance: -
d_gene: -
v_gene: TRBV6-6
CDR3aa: CASNRVIGGDYGYTF
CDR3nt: TGTGCCAGCAATCGGGTCATCGGGGGGGACTATGGCTACACCTTC

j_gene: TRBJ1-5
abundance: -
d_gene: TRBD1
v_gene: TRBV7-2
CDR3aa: CASRGQGNNQPQHF
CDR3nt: TGTGCCAGCAGGGGACAGGGAAACAATCAGCCCCAGCATTTT

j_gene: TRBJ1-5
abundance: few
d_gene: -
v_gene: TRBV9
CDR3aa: CASSVDGAGQPQHF
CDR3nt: TGTGCCAGCAGCGTAGACGGAGCGGGTCAGCCCCAGCATTTT

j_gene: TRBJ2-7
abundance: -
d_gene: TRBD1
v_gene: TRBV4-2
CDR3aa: CASSVTGYEQYF
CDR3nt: TGTGCCAGCAGCGTGACAGGGTACGAGCAGTACTTC

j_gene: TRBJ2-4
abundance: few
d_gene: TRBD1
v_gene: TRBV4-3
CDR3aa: CASSQAVGRQGDIQYF
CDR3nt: TGCGCCAGCAGCCAAGCCGTGGGGAGACAGGGCGACATTCAGTACTTC

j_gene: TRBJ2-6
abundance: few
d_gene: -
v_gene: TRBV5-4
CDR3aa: CASSLPAVTGANVLTF
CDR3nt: TGTGCCAGCAGCTTGCCTGCAGTTACTGGGGCCAACGTCCTGACTTTC

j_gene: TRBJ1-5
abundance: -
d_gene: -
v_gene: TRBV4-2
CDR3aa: CASSQERRQPQHF
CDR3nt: TGTGCCAGCAGCCAAGAAAGGAGGCAGCCCCAGCATTTT

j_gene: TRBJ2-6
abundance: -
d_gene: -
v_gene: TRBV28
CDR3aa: CASSSPSEYGANVLTF
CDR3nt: TGTGCCAGCAGTTCCCCTTCGGAGTATGGGGCCAACGTCCTGACTTTC